One T cell receptor beta chain is described in this entry. Germline loops: CDR1 LNHDA, CDR2 SQIVND (reference sequence). The CDR3 length is 15 residues. Trimming cost V 3 bases and J 8 bases, with 17 bases left between them. This sample was included in a study of blood T cell repertoires in COVID-19. Study processing details: Estimation of nucleated cell counts relied on the amplification of reference gene primers. The method was immunoSEQ multiplex PCR; TCRdb's version includes in-frame clones alone and lacks a portion of them. V and J calls and clone size come straight from that table; D and trimming were deduced from the DNA. This sample yields about 310,000 clones, of which around 86% are seen a single time; 1.3% belongs to the top ten.

Sequenced material: peripheral blood. This sequence joins TRBV19 and TRBJ2-1; D is possibly TRBD1 (6 bases). This TCR derives from a man in his 70s with acute or convalescent COVID-19. The CDR3 region has the DNA TGTGCCAGTAGTATTTTACAGGGCCGGCTACATGAGCAGTTCTTC. Protein sequence: CASSILQGRLHEQFF.